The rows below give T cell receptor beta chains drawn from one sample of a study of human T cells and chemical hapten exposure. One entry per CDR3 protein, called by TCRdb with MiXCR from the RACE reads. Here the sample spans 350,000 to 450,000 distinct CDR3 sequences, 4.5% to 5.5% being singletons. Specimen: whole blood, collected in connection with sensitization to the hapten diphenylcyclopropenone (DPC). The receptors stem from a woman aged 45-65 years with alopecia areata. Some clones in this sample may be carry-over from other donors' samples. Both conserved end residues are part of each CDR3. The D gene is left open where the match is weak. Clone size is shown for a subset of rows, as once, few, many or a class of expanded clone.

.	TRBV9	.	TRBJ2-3	TGTGCCAGCAGCGCGGAGACAGATACGCAGTATTTT	CASSAETDTQYF
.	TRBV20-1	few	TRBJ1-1	TGCAGTGCACCTCGGACGTTTGGGTCTGAAGCTTTCTTT	CSAPRTFGSEAFF
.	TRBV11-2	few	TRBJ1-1	TGTGCCAGCAGTTATCTCCGGGGGTTCGACACTGAAGCTTTCTTT	CASSYLRGFDTEAFF
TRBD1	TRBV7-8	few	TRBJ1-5	TGTGCCAGCAGCCACGCCGGGACAGGGGGCGCGGATCAGCCCCAGCATTTT	CASSHAGTGGADQPQHF
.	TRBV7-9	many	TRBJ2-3	TGTGCCAGCAGCCCGGTCGGGGGAGATACGCAGTATTTT	CASSPVGGDTQYF
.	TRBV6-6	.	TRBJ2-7	TGTGCCAGCAGTCCGACACCTCCAAGCTCCTACGAGCAGTACTTC	CASSPTPPSSYEQYF
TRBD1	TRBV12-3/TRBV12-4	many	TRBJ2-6	TGTGCCAGCAGTTTGGGACAGGGTACTGGGGCCAACGTCCTGACTTTC	CASSLGQGTGANVLTF
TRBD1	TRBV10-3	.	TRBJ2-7	TGTGCCATCAGTGCCGGGACAGGGGCCTACGAGCAGTACTTC	CAISAGTGAYEQYF
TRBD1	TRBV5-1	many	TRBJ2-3	TGCGCCAGCAGCTTGGATGGCACAGGGGCAGTCGATACGCAGTATTTT	CASSLDGTGAVDTQYF
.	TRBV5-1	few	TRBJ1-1	TGCGCCAGCAGCTTGACAGGGACTATGAACACTGAAGCTTTCTTT	CASSLTGTMNTEAFF
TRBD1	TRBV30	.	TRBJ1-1	TGTGCCTGGGCGGACAGGGCGGACACTGAAGCTTTCTTT	CAWADRADTEAFF
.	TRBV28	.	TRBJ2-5	TGTGCCAGCAGTCCCGCGCAGCAGACCCAGTACTTC	CASSPAQQTQYF
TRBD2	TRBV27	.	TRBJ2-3	TGTGCCAGCAGCTTGTTAGGACTAGCGGGGAGTCGAGATACGCAGTATTTT	CASSLLGLAGSRDTQYF
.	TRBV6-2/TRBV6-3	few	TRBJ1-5	TGTGCCAGCAGTTACAGACGGGATAGCAATCAGCCCCAGCATTTT	CASSYRRDSNQPQHF
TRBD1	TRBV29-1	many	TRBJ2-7	TGCAGCGTTTTTTTCCAGGGGGCGGGGTACTTC	CSVFFQGAGYF
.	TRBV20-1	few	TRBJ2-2	TGCAGTGCTCCCCCCGGCACCGGGGAGCTGTTTTTT	CSAPPGTGELFF
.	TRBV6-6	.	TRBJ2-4	TGTGCCAGCAGTTATACCACCAAAAACATTCAGTACTTC	CASSYTTKNIQYF
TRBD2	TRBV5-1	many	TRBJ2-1	TGCGCCAGCAGCTTGGGCGGGGGGGCGAGCTCCTACAATGAGCAGTTCTTC	CASSLGGGASSYNEQFF
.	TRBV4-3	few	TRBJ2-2	TGCGCCAGCAGCTTGACACTCCTGAACACCGGGGAGCTGTTTTTT	CASSLTLLNTGELFF
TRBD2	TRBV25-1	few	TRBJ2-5	TGTGCCAGCAGAAGTCTACTGGGACTAGCGGGAGGGCTAGAGGAGACCCAGTACTTC	CASRSLLGLAGGLEETQYF
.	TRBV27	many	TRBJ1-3	TGTGCCAGCAGCCCCCTGGGTTCTGGAAACACCATATATTTT	CASSPLGSGNTIYF
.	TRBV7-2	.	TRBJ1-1	TGTGCCAGCAGCTTAGTCTACGGGGGGAACACTGAAGCTTTCTTT	CASSLVYGGNTEAFF
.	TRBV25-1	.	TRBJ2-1	TGTGCCAGCAGTGAAGAGCGTGTCGGGAGCCCGCAGTTCTTC	CASSEERVGSPQFF
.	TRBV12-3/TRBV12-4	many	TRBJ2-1	TGTGCCAGCAGTTACAGGGAAGGGGACAATGAGCAGTTCTTC	CASSYREGDNEQFF
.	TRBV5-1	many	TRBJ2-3	TGCGCCAGCAGCACGGACGGAGGAATCACAGATACGCAGTATTTT	CASSTDGGITDTQYF
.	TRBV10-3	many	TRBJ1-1	TGTGCCATCAGCACAGGGAGCGGGGGCACTGAAGCTTTCTTT	CAISTGSGGTEAFF
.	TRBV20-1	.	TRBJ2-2	TGCAGTGCTCTACAGGGAATTTGGAACACCGGGGAGCTGTTTTTT	CSALQGIWNTGELFF
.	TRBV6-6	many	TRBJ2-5	TGTGCCAGCAGTACGGCGGGACGGGAGACCCAGTACTTC	CASSTAGRETQYF
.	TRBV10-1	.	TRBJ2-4	TGCGCCAGCAGTGAGTCTTTGACAGGCCGTAAAAACATTCAGTACTTC	CASSESLTGRKNIQYF
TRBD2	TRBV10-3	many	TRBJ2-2	TGTGCCATCAAAGAGCGGGAGACCGGGGAGCTGTTTTTT	CAIKERETGELFF
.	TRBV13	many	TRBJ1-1	TGTGCCAGCAGCTCGTACAGGGAAGCGAACACTGAAGCTTTCTTT	CASSSYREANTEAFF
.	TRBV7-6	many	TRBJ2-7	TGTGCCAGCAGCCAGCGGCAGGCCTCCTCGGAGCAGTACTTC	CASSQRQASSEQYF
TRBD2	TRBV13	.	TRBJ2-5	TGTGCCAGCAGCTTACAGACTAGCGGGACTCAAGAGACCCAGTACTTC	CASSLQTSGTQETQYF
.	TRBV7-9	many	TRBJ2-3	TGTGCCAGCAGTCCCGTTGGGGGAGGCACAGATACGCAGTATTTT	CASSPVGGGTDTQYF
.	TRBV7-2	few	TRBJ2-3	TGTGCCAGCCGTACGGGGAGCACAGATACGCAGTATTTT	CASRTGSTDTQYF
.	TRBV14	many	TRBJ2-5	TGTGCCAGCAGCCTCCTTTCATGGGCCGGGACTCAAGAGACCCAGTACTTC	CASSLLSWAGTQETQYF
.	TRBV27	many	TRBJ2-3	TGTGCCAGCAGTTTATCGGCGTCGGCTACGCAGTATTTT	CASSLSASATQYF
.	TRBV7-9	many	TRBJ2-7	TGTGCCAGCAGCTTAAGGGAAGACGAGCAGTACTTC	CASSLREDEQYF
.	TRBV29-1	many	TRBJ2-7	TGCAGCGCCTCTGGGACGGTCCGTTACGAGCAGTACTTC	CSASGTVRYEQYF
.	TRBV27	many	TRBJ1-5	TGTGCCAGCAGTTTACAGGGTCGAAGCAATCAGCCCCAGCATTTT	CASSLQGRSNQPQHF
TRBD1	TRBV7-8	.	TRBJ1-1	TGTGCCAGCAGCAGAGGACAGGGGATGAACACTGAAGCTTTCTTT	CASSRGQGMNTEAFF
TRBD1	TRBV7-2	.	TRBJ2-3	TGTGCCTCGACGGGACAGGCAATCTGGGATACGCAGTATTTT	CASTGQAIWDTQYF
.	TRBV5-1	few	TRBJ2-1	TGCGCCAGCAGGGCCCGGGACGGGCCCTACAATGAGCAGTTCTTC	CASRARDGPYNEQFF
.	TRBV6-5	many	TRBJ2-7	TGTGCCAGCAGTTATAGGAGTTCCTACGAGCAGTACTTC	CASSYRSSYEQYF
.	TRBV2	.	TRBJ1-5	TGTGCCAGCAGTGGAGGACAGACATATAGCAATCAGCCCCAGCATTTT	CASSGGQTYSNQPQHF
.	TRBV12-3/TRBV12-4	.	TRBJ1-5	TGTGCCAGCAGTTTTGGCCAGGCCGGTCAGCCCCAGCATTTT	CASSFGQAGQPQHF
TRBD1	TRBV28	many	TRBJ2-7	TGTGCCAGCAGTTCTTTCCGGGACAGGGGATCCTACGAGCAGTACTTC	CASSSFRDRGSYEQYF
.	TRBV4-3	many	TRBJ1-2	TGCGCCAGCAGCCAAGATTGGAGGAGGGGGGTCAACTATGGCTACACCTTC	CASSQDWRRGVNYGYTF
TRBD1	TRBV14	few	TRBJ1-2	TGTGCCAGCAGCCAACGGACAGGGTCGAACTATGGCTACACCTTC	CASSQRTGSNYGYTF
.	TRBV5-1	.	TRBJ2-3	TGCGCCAGCAGCTTTAAAGGGCCCACAGATACGCAGTATTTT	CASSFKGPTDTQYF
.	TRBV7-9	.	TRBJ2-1	TGTGCCAGCAGCTTATATCAGGGGCCGGTTGGTGAGCAGTTCTTC	CASSLYQGPVGEQFF
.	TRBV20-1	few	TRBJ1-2	TGCAGTGCTACCCGGGGCGTACTCTATGGCTACACCTTC	CSATRGVLYGYTF